The T cell receptor (beta chain) under discussion was sequenced for a study of CD8+ T cells in alopecia areata. The CDR3 is 13 amino acids. Germline V gene data show CDR1 as SGHDT and CDR2 as YYEEEE. V was pared by 5 bases and J by 9 bases, with 9 bases of the junction left unmatched. Extracted RNA was reverse transcribed, and the resulting cDNA served as sequencing template. Clones were sequenced by immunoSEQ multiplex PCR, and TCRdb holds only the in-frame ones, with some missing. The data show 150,000 or so clones, just over 65% seen once. V gene TRBV5-6 combines with J gene TRBJ2-5; 8 bases align to TRBD1. The receptor comes from a human donor with alopecia areata. Specimen: CD8+ T cells sorted from blood, collected at week 0. Here the CDR3 DNA reads TGTGCCAGCAGGATGGACAGGGCCCCATCCCAGTACTTC. This sequence encodes CASRMDRAPSQYF.